This T cell receptor beta chain is drawn from a study of blood T cell repertoires in COVID-19. Per the authors' pipeline: Researchers report that nucleated cell counts were estimated from reference gene primer amplification. Sequencing was performed with immunoSEQ multiplex PCR; in TCRdb, only in-frame clones are kept and a portion is missing. That table furnishes V, J and clone size, whereas the DNA furnished D and trimming. The sample has approximately 63,000 clones; roughly 90% are singletons. Sequenced material: peripheral blood. This TCR was sampled from a woman older than 75 with acute or convalescent COVID-19.

The CDR3 is CASSLNRGWVTEAFF. The CDR3 DNA sequence: TGTGCCAGCAGCTTGAACAGGGGGTGGGTCACTGAAGCTTTCTTT. The chain uses TRBV5-6 and TRBJ1-1; 8 bases agree with TRBD1. The CDR3 runs to 15 residues. V was pared by 1 base and J by 4 bases, with 6 bases of the junction left unmatched. The germline CDR1 and CDR2 sequences are SGHDT and YYEEEE.